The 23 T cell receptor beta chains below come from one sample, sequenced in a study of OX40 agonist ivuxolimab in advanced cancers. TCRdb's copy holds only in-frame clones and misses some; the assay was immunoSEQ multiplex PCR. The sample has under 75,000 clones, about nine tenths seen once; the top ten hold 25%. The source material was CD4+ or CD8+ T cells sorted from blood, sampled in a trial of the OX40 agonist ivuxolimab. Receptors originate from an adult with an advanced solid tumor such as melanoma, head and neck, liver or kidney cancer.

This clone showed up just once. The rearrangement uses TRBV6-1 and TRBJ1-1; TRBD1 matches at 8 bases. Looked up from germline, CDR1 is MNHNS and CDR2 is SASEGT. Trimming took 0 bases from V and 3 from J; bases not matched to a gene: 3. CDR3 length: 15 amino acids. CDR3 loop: CASSEARDRYTEAFF. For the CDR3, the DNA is TGTGCCAGCAGTGAAGCTAGGGACAGGTACACTGAAGCTTTCTTT.

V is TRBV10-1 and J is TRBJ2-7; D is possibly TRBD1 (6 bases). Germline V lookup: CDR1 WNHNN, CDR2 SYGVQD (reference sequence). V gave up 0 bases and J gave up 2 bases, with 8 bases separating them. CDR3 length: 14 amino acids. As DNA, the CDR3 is TGCGCCAGCAGTGAGTCCAGGGGCCCCTACGAGCAGTACTTC. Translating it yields CASSESRGPYEQYF.

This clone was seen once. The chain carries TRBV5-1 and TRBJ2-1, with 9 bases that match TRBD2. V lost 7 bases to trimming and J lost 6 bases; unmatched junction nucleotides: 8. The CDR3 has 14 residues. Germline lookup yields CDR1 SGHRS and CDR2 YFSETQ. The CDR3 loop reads CASFGGRGFNEQFF. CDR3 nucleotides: TGCGCCAGCTTTGGCGGGAGGGGGTTCAATGAGCAGTTCTTC.

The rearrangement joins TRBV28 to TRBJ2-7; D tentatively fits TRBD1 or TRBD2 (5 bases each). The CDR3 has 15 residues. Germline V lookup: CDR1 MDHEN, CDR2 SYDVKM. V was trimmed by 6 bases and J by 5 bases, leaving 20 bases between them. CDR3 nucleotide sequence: TGTGCCAGCAGAACCGCCGGGACCCTCTTACACGAGCAGTACTTC. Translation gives CASRTAGTLLHEQYF.

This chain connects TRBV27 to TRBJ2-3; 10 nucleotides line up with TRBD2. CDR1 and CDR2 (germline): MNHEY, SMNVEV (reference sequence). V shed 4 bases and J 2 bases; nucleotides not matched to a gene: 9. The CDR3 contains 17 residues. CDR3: CASSSLAGGATTDTQYF. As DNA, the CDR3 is TGTGCCAGCAGTTCCTTAGCGGGAGGCGCCACCACAGATACGCAGTATTTT.

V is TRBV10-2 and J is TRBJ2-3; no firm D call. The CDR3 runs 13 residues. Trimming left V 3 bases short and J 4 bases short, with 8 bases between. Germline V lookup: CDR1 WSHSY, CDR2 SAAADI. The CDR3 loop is CASSDLGADTQYF. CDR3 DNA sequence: TGCGCCAGCAGTGATCTGGGTGCAGATACGCAGTATTTT.

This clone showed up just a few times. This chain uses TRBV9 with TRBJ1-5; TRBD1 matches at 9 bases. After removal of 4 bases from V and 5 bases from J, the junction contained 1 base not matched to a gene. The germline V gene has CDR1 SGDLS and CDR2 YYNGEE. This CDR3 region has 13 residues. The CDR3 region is CASSRTGDQPQHF. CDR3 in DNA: TGTGCCAGCAGCAGGACAGGGGATCAGCCCCAGCATTTT.

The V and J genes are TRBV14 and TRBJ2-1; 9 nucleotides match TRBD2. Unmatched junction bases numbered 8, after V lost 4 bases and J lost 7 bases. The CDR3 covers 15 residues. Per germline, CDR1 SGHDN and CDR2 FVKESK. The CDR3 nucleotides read TGTGCCAGCAGCCTCTTAGCGGGAGAGGGAAATGAGCAGTTCTTC. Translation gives CASSLLAGEGNEQFF.

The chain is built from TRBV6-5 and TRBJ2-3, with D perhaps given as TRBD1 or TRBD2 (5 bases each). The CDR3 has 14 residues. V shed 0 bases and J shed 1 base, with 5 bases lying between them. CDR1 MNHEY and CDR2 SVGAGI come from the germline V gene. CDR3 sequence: CASSYSGGTDTQYF. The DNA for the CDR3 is TGTGCCAGCAGTTACTCGGGGGGCACAGATACGCAGTATTTT.

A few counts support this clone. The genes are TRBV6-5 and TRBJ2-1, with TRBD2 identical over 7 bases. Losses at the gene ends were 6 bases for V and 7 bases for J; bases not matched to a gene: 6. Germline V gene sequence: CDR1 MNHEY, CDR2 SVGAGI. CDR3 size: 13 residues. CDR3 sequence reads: CASSYGEGNEQFF. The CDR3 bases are TGTGCCAGCAGCTACGGGGAGGGGAATGAGCAGTTCTTC.

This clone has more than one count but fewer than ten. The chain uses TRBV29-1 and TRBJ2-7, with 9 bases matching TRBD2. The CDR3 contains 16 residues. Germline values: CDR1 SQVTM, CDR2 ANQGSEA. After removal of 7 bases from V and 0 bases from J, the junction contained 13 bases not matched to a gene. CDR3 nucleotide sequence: TGCAGCGCCGCGGGGGCTAGCGGGGCTCCCTCCTACGAGCAGTACTTC. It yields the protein CSAAGASGAPSYEQYF.

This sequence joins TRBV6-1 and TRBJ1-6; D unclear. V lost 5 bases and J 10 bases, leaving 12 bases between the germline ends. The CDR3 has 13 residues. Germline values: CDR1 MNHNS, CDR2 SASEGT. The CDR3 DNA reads TGTGCCAGCAGTAAGGATGGGGTGTCACCCCTCCACTTT. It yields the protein CASSKDGVSPLHF.

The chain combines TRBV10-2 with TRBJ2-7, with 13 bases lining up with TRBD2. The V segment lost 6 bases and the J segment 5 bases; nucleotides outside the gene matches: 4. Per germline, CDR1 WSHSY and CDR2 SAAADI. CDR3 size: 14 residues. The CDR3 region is CASRELAGGDEQYF. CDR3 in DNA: TGCGCCAGCAGGGAACTAGCGGGAGGGGACGAGCAGTACTTC.

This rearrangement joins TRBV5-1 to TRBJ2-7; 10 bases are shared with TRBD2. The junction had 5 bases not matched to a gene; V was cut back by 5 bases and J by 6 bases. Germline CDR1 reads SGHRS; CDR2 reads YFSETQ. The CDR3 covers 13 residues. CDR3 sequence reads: CASSPSGSGEQYF. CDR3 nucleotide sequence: TGCGCCAGCAGTCCTAGCGGGAGCGGCGAGCAGTACTTC.

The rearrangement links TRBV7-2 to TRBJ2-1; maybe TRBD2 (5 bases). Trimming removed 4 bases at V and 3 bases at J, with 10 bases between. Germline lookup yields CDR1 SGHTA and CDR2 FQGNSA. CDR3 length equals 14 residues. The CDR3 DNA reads TGTGCCAGCAGCTCTTTGACTAACTACAATGAGCAGTTCTTC. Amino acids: CASSSLTNYNEQFF.

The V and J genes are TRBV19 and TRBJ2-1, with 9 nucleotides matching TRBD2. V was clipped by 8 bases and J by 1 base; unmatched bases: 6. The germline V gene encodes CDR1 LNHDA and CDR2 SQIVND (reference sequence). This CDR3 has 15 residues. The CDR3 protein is CASGASGVSYNEQFF. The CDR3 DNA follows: TGTGCCAGTGGGGCTAGCGGGGTTTCCTACAATGAGCAGTTCTTC.

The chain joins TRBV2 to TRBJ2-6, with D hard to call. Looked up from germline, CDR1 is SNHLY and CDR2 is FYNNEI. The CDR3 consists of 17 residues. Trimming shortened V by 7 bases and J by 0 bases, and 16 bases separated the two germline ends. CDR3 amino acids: CASTSPGARSGANVLTF. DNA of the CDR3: TGTGCCAGCACCTCCCCCGGCGCCCGCTCTGGGGCCAACGTCCTGACTTTC.

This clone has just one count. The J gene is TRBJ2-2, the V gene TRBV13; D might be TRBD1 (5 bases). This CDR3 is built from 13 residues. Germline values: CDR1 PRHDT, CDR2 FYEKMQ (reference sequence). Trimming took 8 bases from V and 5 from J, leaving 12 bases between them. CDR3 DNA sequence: TGTGCCAGCGCCGGGCAGGGAACCGGGGAGCTGTTTTTT. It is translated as CASAGQGTGELFF. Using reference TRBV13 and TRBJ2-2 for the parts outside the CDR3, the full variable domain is AAGVIQSPRHLIKEKRETATLKCYPIPRHDTVYWYQQGPGQDPQFLISFYEKMQSDKGSIPDRFSAQQFSDYHSELNMSSLELGDSALYFCASAGQGTGELFFGEGSRLTVL.

The chain's CDR3 is CASTASGGLATNEKLFF. DNA for the CDR3: TGTGCCAGCACCGCTTCGGGGGGCCTTGCAACTAATGAAAAACTGTTTTTT. V and J are TRBV7-9 and TRBJ1-4, with D tentatively TRBD1 (6 bases). The CDR3 runs to 17 residues. V shed 7 bases and J shed 0 bases, with 18 bases lying between them. The germline V gene encodes CDR1 SEHNR and CDR2 FQNEAQ (reference sequence).

The CDR3 loop reads CSVRQGSTEAFF. The CDR3 DNA sequence: TGCAGCGTACGACAGGGTTCCACTGAAGCTTTCTTT. The rearrangement joins TRBV29-1 to TRBJ1-1; 7 bases are a match to TRBD1. The ends lost 6 bases at V and 4 bases at J; junction bases unmatched: 5. The CDR3 sequence is 12 residues long. Germline V lookup: CDR1 SQVTM, CDR2 ANQGSEA. Full variable domain (missing parts from reference TRBV29-1 and TRBJ1-1): SAVISQKPSRDICQRGTSLTIQCQVDSQVTMMFWYRQQPGQSLTLIATANQGSEATYESGFVIDKFPISRPNLTFSTLTVSNMSPEDSSIYLCSVRQGSTEAFFGQGTRLTVV.

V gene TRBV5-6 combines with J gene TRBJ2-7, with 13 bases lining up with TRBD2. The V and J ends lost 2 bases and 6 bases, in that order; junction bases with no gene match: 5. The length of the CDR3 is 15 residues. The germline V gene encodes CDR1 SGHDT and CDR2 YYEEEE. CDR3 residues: CASSLWGTSGIEQYF. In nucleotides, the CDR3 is TGTGCCAGCAGCTTATGGGGGACTAGCGGGATCGAGCAGTACTTC. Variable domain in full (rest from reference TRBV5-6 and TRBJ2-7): DAGVTQSPTHLIKTRGQQVTLRCSPKSGHDTVSWYQQALGQGPQFIFQYYEEEERQRGNFPDRFSGHQFPNYSSELNVNALLLGDSALYLCASSLWGTSGIEQYFGPGTRLTVT.

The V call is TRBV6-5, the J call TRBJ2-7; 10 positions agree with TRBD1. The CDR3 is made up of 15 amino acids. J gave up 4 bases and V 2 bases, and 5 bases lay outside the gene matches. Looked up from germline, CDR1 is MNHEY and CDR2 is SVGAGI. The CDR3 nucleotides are TGTGCCAGCAGTTACGGGACAGGGGAACGGTACGAGCAGTACTTC. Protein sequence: CASSYGTGERYEQYF.

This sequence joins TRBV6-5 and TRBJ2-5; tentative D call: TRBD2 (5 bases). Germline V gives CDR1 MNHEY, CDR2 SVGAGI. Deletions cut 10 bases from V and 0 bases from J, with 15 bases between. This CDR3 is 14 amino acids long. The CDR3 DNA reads TGTGCCACCAGGTCGCGGGTTTACCAAGAGACCCAGTACTTC. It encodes CATRSRVYQETQYF.